The next 6 T cell receptor beta chains were all read from a single sample in a study of blood T cell repertoires in COVID-19. Using immunoSEQ multiplex PCR, the repertoire was profiled, and TCRdb retains in-frame clones only, with some absent. This sample carries approximately 93,000 clones, over 70% of them seen once, and the ten largest clones take roughly a tenth. Sequencing was carried out using peripheral blood. The receptors derive from an elderly woman with acute or convalescent COVID-19.

This chain uses TRBV13 with TRBJ1-1; D unresolved. Germline CDR1 reads PRHDT; CDR2 reads FYEKMQ (reference sequence). The germline V and J ends were trimmed by 5 bases and 2 bases, with 6 bases remaining between them. The CDR3 contains 12 residues. CDR3 bases: TGTGCCAGCAGCCCTACTAACACTGAAGCTTTCTTT. It translates to CASSPTNTEAFF.

V and J are TRBV7-3 and TRBJ1-1; tentatively, D is TRBD1 (6 bases). Germline V gene sequence: CDR1 SGHTA, CDR2 FQGTGA. The ends were cut back, 5 bases at V and 5 bases at J, with 12 bases in the middle. The CDR3 contains 13 residues. The CDR3 DNA follows: TGTGCCAGCAGCCAACAGGGTCGTACTGAAGCTTTCTTT. Protein: CASSQQGRTEAFF.

The J gene is TRBJ2-3, the V gene TRBV7-2; tentative D call: TRBD1 (6 bases). The CDR3 is made up of 15 amino acids. The ends were cut back, 6 bases at V and 4 bases at J, with 17 bases in the middle. The V gene's germline CDR1 is SGHTA and CDR2 FQGNSA. CDR3 in amino acids: CASSRNGQRSDTQYF. The CDR3 bases are TGTGCCAGCAGTCGTAATGGACAGAGGTCAGATACGCAGTATTTT.

The V call is TRBV10-3, the J call TRBJ2-7, with TRBD2 matching 9 bases. V trimming: 2 bases; J trimming: 0 bases; junction bases outside the gene matches: 5. The CDR3 has 16 amino acids. Per the germline V gene, CDR1 is ENHRY and CDR2 is SYGVKD. CDR3 residues: CAISEGLATASYEQYF. The CDR3 coding sequence is TGTGCCATCAGTGAGGGACTAGCGACCGCCTCCTACGAGCAGTACTTC.

V is TRBV6-1 and J is TRBJ2-3; 7 positions match TRBD2. With 4 bases clipped from V and 0 bases from J, the junction kept 7 bases outside the gene matches. Germline CDR1 reads MNHNS; CDR2 reads SASEGT. The CDR3 length is 16 residues. CDR3 DNA: TGTGCCAGCAGTGCCCTTCCTAGCGGTAGCACAGATACGCAGTATTTT. It translates to CASSALPSGSTDTQYF.

The chain links TRBV5-1 to TRBJ2-3, with D possibly TRBD1 on 7 matching bases. Trimming left V 2 bases short and J 4 bases short, with 20 bases between. Germline CDR1 and CDR2: SGHRS and YFSETQ. The CDR3 is made up of 17 amino acids. The CDR3: CASSLNPPGGYADTQYF. In DNA, the CDR3 is TGCGCCAGCAGCTTAAACCCCCCAGGGGGGTATGCAGATACGCAGTATTTT.